Each of the 28 T cell receptor beta chains below was sequenced from the same sample in a study of T cell clones after liver transplantation. Clones were read by immunoSEQ multiplex PCR, and TCRdb kept only the in-frame ones, dropping some. The sample carries 72,000 or so clones, around four fifths recorded once. This specimen consisted of CD4+ T cells from blood, obtained at the 22-month timepoint. All receptors come from a human patient who received a liver transplant. Some of these T cells may belong to the graft donor.

This sequence joins TRBV28 and TRBJ1-3; D remains unclear. The CDR3 is 14 amino acids. V was cut by 8 bases and J by 0 bases, with 11 bases left in between. Germline CDR1 MDHEN, CDR2 SYDVKM. CDR3 loop: CASFPSTSGNTIYF. CDR3 nucleotides: TGTGCCAGCTTTCCCTCTACCTCTGGAAACACCATATATTTT.

V is TRBV9 and J is TRBJ2-1; D is uncertain. V lost 1 base, J lost 6 bases, and 14 bases lay in between. The length of the CDR3 is 15 residues. Germline V gene lookup returns CDR1 SGDLS and CDR2 YYNGEE. CDR3 amino acids: CASSVIGHIINEQFF. The CDR3 DNA sequence: TGTGCCAGCAGCGTAATAGGGCACATCATCAATGAGCAGTTCTTC.

This chain uses TRBV15 with TRBJ2-4; maybe TRBD2 (6 bases). Trimming took off 5 bases at V and 15 bases at J, with 17 bases between the two ends. This CDR3 region has 12 residues. Germline V gives CDR1 LNHNV, CDR2 YYDKDF (reference sequence). The CDR3 reads CATSSAGGDPYF. DNA for the CDR3: TGTGCCACCAGCTCGGCCGGGGGTGACCCGTACTTC.

The V and J genes are TRBV7-2 and TRBJ2-1; D is ambiguous. Trimming took off 3 bases at V and 2 bases at J, with 17 bases between the two ends. The CDR3 contains 17 residues. Germline V lookup: CDR1 SGHTA, CDR2 FQGNSA. CDR3 in DNA: TGTGCCAGCAGCTTCACCACTCGACGTATCCCCTACAATGAGCAGTTCTTC. Protein: CASSFTTRRIPYNEQFF.

The rearrangement joins TRBV11-2 to TRBJ2-1; D not certain. V was shortened by 2 bases and J by 2 bases, with 7 bases between the two germline ends. The CDR3 is 14 amino acids. Looked up from germline, CDR1 is SGHAT and CDR2 is FQNNGV. CDR3 coding DNA: TGTGCCAGCAGCTTAATGGCGACCTACAATGAGCAGTTCTTC. Protein product: CASSLMATYNEQFF. Based on the CDR3 plus reference TRBV11-2 and TRBJ2-1, the full variable domain is EAGVAQSPRYKIIEKRQSVAFWCNPISGHATLYWYQQILGQGPKLLIQFQNNGVVDDSQLPKDRFSAERLKGVDSTLKIQPAKLEDSAVYLCASSLMATYNEQFFGPGTRLTVL.

The genes are TRBV30 and TRBJ2-7, with D unclear. Between the trimmed V and J ends, which lost 2 bases and 0 bases, there was a span of 11 bases. Germline assignment: CDR1 GTSNPN and CDR2 SVGIG (reference sequence). This CDR3 has 14 amino acids. CDR3 coding DNA: TGTGCCTGGAGTTTAGGGCCACTCTCCTACGAGCAGTACTTC. Residues: CAWSLGPLSYEQYF.

The chain joins TRBV7-2 to TRBJ2-1; no reliable D call. V was cut by 1 base and J by 9 bases, with 10 bases left in between. CDR3 length: 13 residues. From germline, CDR1 is SGHTA and CDR2 FQGNSA. Here the CDR3 reads CASSLGSFGEQFF. The CDR3 nucleotides read TGTGCCAGCAGCTTAGGTTCCTTCGGTGAGCAGTTCTTC.

J is TRBJ1-1 and V is TRBV23-1, with a tentative D call TRBD1 (6 bases). TRBV23-1 is annotated as an ORF whose role is uncertain. Trimming removed 0 bases at V and 0 bases at J, with 20 bases between. The CDR3 has 19 amino acids. The CDR3 region is CASSQSKAGASVVNTEAFF. The DNA of the CDR3 is TGCGCCAGCAGTCAATCTAAGGCAGGGGCCAGCGTGGTGAACACTGAAGCTTTCTTT.

As concerns this clone: Germline is not matched at one junction end, which may reflect a read error. The gene calls are TRBV7-7 and TRBJ2-7, with a weak D call TRBD1 (6 bases). The CDR3 loop spans 15 amino acids. CDR1 is SSHAT and CDR2 is FNYEAQ in the germline V gene (reference sequence). CDR3 bases: TGTGCTAGCAGCTTATTCAGGGGCCCTCGCTACGAGCAGTACTTC. Its protein is CASSLFRGPRYEQYF.

The V gene is TRBV27, the J gene TRBJ2-2; D ambiguous. CDR1 and CDR2 (germline): MNHEY, SMNVEV (reference sequence). V lost 1 base and J 3 bases, leaving 3 bases between the germline ends. The CDR3 is 13 amino acids. The CDR3 protein is CASSLLDTGELFF. CDR3 bases: TGTGCCAGCAGTTTATTGGACACCGGGGAGCTGTTTTTT.

This clone was detected a few times. The rearrangement links TRBV29-1 to TRBJ2-7; 8 nucleotides align to TRBD2. The CDR3 is made up of 13 amino acids. The germline gives CDR1 SQVTM, CDR2 ANQGSEA. Trimming removed 7 bases from V and 4 bases from J; junction bases left unmatched: 9. DNA of the CDR3: TGCAGCGCCACGGGGGGGCGCGGGTACGAGCAGTACTTC. Its protein is CSATGGRGYEQYF.

This chain links TRBV27 with TRBJ2-2; 8 bases are shared with TRBD2. The CDR3 sequence is 17 residues long. V gave up 5 bases and J gave up 7 bases; unmatched junction bases: 15. Germline V gene lookup returns CDR1 MNHEY and CDR2 SMNVEV (reference sequence). The CDR3 region has the DNA TGTGCCAGCAGTCCTCTCTTGGGAGCGGGAGTTGGCGGGGAGCTGTTTTTT. This encodes CASSPLLGAGVGGELFF.

V usage is TRBV4-3 and J usage is TRBJ1-3; D is undetermined. Germline assignment: CDR1 LGHNA and CDR2 YSLEER. The CDR3 length is 14 residues. Trimming left V 1 base short and J 0 bases short, with 4 bases between. This chain's CDR3 is CASSQGASGNTIYF. Here the CDR3 DNA reads TGCGCCAGCAGCCAAGGGGCCTCTGGAAACACCATATATTTT.

This chain uses TRBV10-3 with TRBJ2-5; 12 bases are shared with TRBD2. The CDR3 is made up of 16 amino acids. The J segment lost 5 bases and the V segment lost 6 bases, leaving 10 bases of the junction unmatched. CDR1 is ENHRY, CDR2 SYGVKD, per germline. CDR3 protein: CAISQGTSGSMETQYF. The DNA for the CDR3 is TGTGCCATCAGCCAAGGGACTAGCGGGTCGATGGAGACCCAGTACTTC.

The rearrangement links TRBV18 to TRBJ1-1; perhaps TRBD1 as D (6 bases). The CDR3 extends over 16 amino acids. V shed 1 base and J shed 4 bases, with 16 bases lying between them. The germline V gene has CDR1 KGHSH and CDR2 LQKENI. CDR3 bases: TGTGCCAGCTCACCACAACTTAAACAGGGTCGCACTGAAGCTTTCTTT. Its protein product is CASSPQLKQGRTEAFF. Full variable domain (rest looked up from reference TRBV18 and TRBJ1-1): NAGVMQNPRHLVRRRGQEARLRCSPMKGHSHVYWYRQLPEEGLKFMVYLQKENIIDESGMPKERFSAEFPKEGPSILRIQQVVRGDSAAYFCASSPQLKQGRTEAFFGQGTRLTVV.

This clone was found once. V usage is TRBV9 and J usage is TRBJ2-7; 10 positions match TRBD1. Germline assignment: CDR1 SGDLS and CDR2 YYNGEE. The J segment lost 5 bases and the V segment lost 4 bases, leaving 9 bases of the junction unmatched. The CDR3 has 15 residues. The chain's CDR3 is CASSPSGTGVHEQYF. The CDR3 DNA follows: TGTGCCAGCAGCCCGTCAGGGACAGGGGTCCACGAGCAGTACTTC. Supplemented by reference TRBV9 and TRBJ2-7, the full variable domain reads DSGVTQTPKHLITATGQRVTLRCSPRSGDLSVYWYQQSLDQGLQFLIQYYNGEERAKGNILERFSAQQFPDLHSELNLSSLELGDSALYFCASSPSGTGVHEQYFGPGTRLTVT.

This rearrangement joins TRBV11-2 to TRBJ1-2; TRBD1 agrees at 12 bases. The germline V gene has CDR1 SGHAT and CDR2 FQNNGV. The CDR3 totals 16 residues. Unmatched junction bases numbered 12, after V lost 5 bases and J lost 8 bases. This chain's CDR3 is CASSQGRDRGRRGYTF. The CDR3 nucleotides read TGTGCCAGCAGCCAAGGCCGGGACAGGGGGCGTCGGGGCTACACCTTC.

The chain uses TRBV5-1 and TRBJ2-7; tentatively, D is TRBD1 (5 bases). Trimming removed 0 bases from V and 2 bases from J, with 12 bases in between. The CDR3 length is 15 residues. The germline gives CDR1 SGHRS, CDR2 YFSETQ. The CDR3 DNA sequence: TGCGCCAGCAGCTTGGAGGCCCAGGGAACCTACGAGCAGTACTTC. This encodes CASSLEAQGTYEQYF. The whole variable domain, remainder taken from reference TRBV5-1 and TRBJ2-7, is KAGVTQTPRYLIKTRGQQVTLSCSPISGHRSVSWYQQTPGQGLQFLFEYFSETQRNKGNFPGRFSGRQFSNSRSEMNVSTLELGDSALYLCASSLEAQGTYEQYFGPGTRLTVT.

V usage is TRBV10-2 and J usage is TRBJ2-1, with D maybe TRBD2 (5 bases). V lost 2 bases and J lost 6, with 5 bases in between. The CDR3 covers 12 residues. Germline V gene sequence: CDR1 WSHSY, CDR2 SAAADI. The chain's CDR3 is CASSEGGNEQFF. As DNA, the CDR3 is TGCGCCAGCAGTGAGGGAGGCAATGAGCAGTTCTTC.

The CDR3 reads CASSPRQGLSYEQYF. DNA for the CDR3: TGTGCCAGCTCACCCCGACAGGGGTTATCCTACGAGCAGTACTTC. The chain links TRBV18 to TRBJ2-7; 8 bases align to TRBD1. Trimming took 3 bases from V and 1 from J; bases not matched to a gene: 5. From germline, CDR1 is KGHSH and CDR2 LQKENI. The CDR3 is 15 residues long.

This chain joins TRBV28 and TRBJ1-5, with D possibly TRBD1 on 6 matching bases. This CDR3 region has 14 residues. The germline V gene has CDR1 MDHEN and CDR2 SYDVKM. Trimming removed 8 bases at V and 2 bases at J, with 13 bases between. CDR3 nucleotides: TGTGCCAGCTTACAGGGAGGAGGCAATCAGCCCCAGCATTTT. The encoded protein is CASLQGGGNQPQHF.

The chain has TRBV7-2 and TRBJ2-5; D may match TRBD1 or TRBD2 (5 bases each). Trimming cost V 3 bases and J 5 bases, with 10 bases left between them. The germline CDR1 and CDR2 sequences are SGHTA and FQGNSA. CDR3 length equals 13 residues. CDR3 protein: CASSFMGVETQYF. Written as DNA, the CDR3 is TGTGCCAGCAGCTTCATGGGGGTTGAGACCCAGTACTTC.

J is TRBJ2-7 and V is TRBV19, with 8 bases fitting TRBD1. This CDR3 has 15 residues. Germline V gene data show CDR1 as LNHDA and CDR2 as SQIVND (reference sequence). J lost 0 bases, V lost 5 bases, and 6 bases had no gene match. The CDR3 loop reads CASSQTGGYSYEQYF. DNA of the CDR3: TGTGCCAGTAGTCAAACAGGGGGGTACTCCTACGAGCAGTACTTC. The whole variable domain, remainder taken from reference TRBV19 and TRBJ2-7, is DGGITQSPKYLFRKEGQNVTLSCEQNLNHDAMYWYRQDPGQGLRLIYYSQIVNDFQKGDIAEGYSVSREKKESFPLTVTSAQKNPTAFYLCASSQTGGYSYEQYFGPGTRLTVT.

V and J are TRBV7-9 and TRBJ2-5, with 7 nucleotides matching TRBD2. Germline V lookup: CDR1 SEHNR, CDR2 FQNEAQ (reference sequence). There are 14 residues in the CDR3. V lost 5 bases to trimming and J lost 0 bases; unmatched junction nucleotides: 3. DNA for the CDR3: TGTGCCAGCAGCCTAAGCGGGAACCAAGAGACCCAGTACTTC. As protein: CASSLSGNQETQYF.

This chain links TRBV29-1 with TRBJ2-2; D gene uncertain. Germline CDR1 and CDR2: SQVTM and ANQGSEA. V was pared by 1 base and J by 1 base, with 1 base between. This CDR3 is 12 amino acids long. The CDR3, as DNA: TGCAGCGTTGAAGGGAACACCGGGGAGCTGTTTTTT. Protein sequence: CSVEGNTGELFF.

The V gene is TRBV7-2, the J gene TRBJ1-1, with D maybe TRBD1 (5 bases). The V gene's germline CDR1 is SGHTA and CDR2 FQGNSA. The CDR3 totals 13 residues. Deletions cut 5 bases from V and 4 bases from J, with 11 bases between. CDR3 DNA: TGTGCCAGCAGCCCGCCGGGGGGCACTGAAGCTTTCTTT. This translates into CASSPPGGTEAFF.

The chain carries TRBV11-2 and TRBJ2-1, with D possibly being TRBD1 (6 bases). Trimming stripped 4 bases from V and 3 bases from J, with 22 bases between. CDR3 length equals 18 residues. Germline values: CDR1 SGHAT, CDR2 FQNNGV. DNA of the CDR3: TGTGCCAGCAGCTCGCTAGGGGGAACGCAGGGGAGCTACAATGAGCAGTTCTTC. Translating it yields CASSSLGGTQGSYNEQFF.

This clone was observed once. This chain links TRBV27 with TRBJ2-4; D possibly matches TRBD1 or TRBD2 (5 bases each). V shed 6 bases and J shed 6 bases, with 18 bases lying between them. CDR3 length: 15 amino acids. The germline V gene encodes CDR1 MNHEY and CDR2 SMNVEV (reference sequence). The CDR3 sequence: CASSLRVGGGNIQYF. The CDR3 nucleotides read TGTGCCAGCAGCCTCAGGGTCGGAGGAGGAAACATTCAGTACTTC.